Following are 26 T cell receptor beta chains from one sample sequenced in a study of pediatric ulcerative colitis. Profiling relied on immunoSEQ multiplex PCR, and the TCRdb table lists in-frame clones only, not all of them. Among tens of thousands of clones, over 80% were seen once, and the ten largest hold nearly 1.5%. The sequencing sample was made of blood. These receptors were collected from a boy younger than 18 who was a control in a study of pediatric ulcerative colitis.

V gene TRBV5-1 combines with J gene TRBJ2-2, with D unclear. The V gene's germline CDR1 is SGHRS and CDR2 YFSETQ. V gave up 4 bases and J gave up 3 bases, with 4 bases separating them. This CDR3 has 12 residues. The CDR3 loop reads CASSADTGELFF. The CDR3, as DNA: TGCGCCAGCAGCGCGGACACCGGGGAGCTGTTTTTT.

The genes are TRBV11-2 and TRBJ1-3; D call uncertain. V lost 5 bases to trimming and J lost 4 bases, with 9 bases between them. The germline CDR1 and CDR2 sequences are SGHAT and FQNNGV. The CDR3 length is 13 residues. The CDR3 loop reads CASSLNYGNTIYF. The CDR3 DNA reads TGTGCCAGCAGCCTAAACTACGGAAACACCATATATTTT.

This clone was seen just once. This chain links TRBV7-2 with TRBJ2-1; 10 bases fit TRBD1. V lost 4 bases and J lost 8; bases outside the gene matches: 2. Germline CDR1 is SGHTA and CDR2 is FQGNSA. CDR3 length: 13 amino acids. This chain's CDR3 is CASSWGQGYEQFF. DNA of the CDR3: TGTGCCAGCAGCTGGGGACAGGGGTATGAGCAGTTCTTC.

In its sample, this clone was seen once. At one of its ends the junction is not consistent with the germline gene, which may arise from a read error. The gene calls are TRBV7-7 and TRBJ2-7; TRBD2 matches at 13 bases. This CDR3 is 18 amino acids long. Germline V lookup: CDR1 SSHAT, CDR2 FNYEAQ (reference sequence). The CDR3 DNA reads TGTGCCAGCAGCCCTATACTAGCGGGGGGGCCCATCTCCCACGAGCAGTACTTC. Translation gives CASSPILAGGPISHEQYF.

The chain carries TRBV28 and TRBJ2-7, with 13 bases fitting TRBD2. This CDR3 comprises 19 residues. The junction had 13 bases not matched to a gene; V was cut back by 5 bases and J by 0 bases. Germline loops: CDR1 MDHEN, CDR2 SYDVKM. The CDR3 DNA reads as TGTGCCAGCAGTAAAATACTAGCGGGAGGGCCACTTGGCTCCTACGAGCAGTACTTC. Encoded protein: CASSKILAGGPLGSYEQYF.

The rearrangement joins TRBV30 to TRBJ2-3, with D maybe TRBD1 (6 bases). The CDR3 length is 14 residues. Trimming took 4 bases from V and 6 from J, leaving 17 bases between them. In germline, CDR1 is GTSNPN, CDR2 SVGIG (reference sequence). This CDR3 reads CAWTGPLDRDTQYF. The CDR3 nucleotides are TGTGCCTGGACCGGGCCACTAGACAGGGATACGCAGTATTTT.

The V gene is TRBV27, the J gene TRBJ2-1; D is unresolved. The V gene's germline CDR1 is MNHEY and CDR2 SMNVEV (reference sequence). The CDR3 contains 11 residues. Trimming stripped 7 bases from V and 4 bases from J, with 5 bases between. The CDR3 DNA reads TGTGCCAGCACCCTTTACAATGAGCAGTTCTTC. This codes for CASTLYNEQFF.

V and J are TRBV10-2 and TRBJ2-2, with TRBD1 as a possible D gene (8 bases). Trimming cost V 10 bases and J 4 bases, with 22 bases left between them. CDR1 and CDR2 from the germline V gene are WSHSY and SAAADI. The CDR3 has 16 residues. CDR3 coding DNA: TGCGCCATCGCGTTTTTGAACAGGGGGGGCACCGGGGAGCTGTTTTTT. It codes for CAIAFLNRGGTGELFF.

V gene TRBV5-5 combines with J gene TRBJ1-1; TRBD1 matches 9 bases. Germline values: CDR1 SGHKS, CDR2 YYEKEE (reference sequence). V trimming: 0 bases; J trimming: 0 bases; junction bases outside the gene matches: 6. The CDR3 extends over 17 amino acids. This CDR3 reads CASSLARTGALNTEAFF. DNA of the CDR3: TGTGCCAGCAGCTTGGCCCGGACAGGGGCACTGAACACTGAAGCTTTCTTT.

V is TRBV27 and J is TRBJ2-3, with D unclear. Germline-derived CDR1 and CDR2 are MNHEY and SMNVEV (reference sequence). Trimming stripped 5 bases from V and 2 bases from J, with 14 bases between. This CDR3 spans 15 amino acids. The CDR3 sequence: CASSKRWTDTDTQYF. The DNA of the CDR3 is TGTGCCAGCAGTAAGAGGTGGACCGACACAGATACGCAGTATTTT.

The CDR3 region is CASSLSSASSYNEQFF. In DNA form, the CDR3 reads TGTGCCAGCAGTTTAAGTAGCGCGAGCTCCTACAATGAGCAGTTCTTC. This chain links TRBV27 with TRBJ2-1; a possible D gene is TRBD2 (5 bases). This CDR3 has 16 residues. The ends were cut back, 2 bases at V and 0 bases at J, with 11 bases in the middle. Germline lookup yields CDR1 MNHEY and CDR2 SMNVEV (reference sequence).

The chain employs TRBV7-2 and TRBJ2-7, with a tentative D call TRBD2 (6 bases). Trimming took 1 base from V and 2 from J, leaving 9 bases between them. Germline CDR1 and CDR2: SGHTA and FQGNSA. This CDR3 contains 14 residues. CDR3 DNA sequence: TGTGCCAGCAGCTTAGTCGGGGAGGCCTACGAGCAGTACTTC. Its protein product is CASSLVGEAYEQYF.

CDR3 sequence reads: CASSSTGGTDTQYF. CDR3 nucleotide sequence: TGCGCCAGCAGTTCGACAGGGGGCACAGATACGCAGTATTTT. The rearrangement joins TRBV5-1 to TRBJ2-3, with TRBD1 identical over 8 bases. The CDR3 covers 14 residues. Germline V CDR1 and CDR2: SGHRS, YFSETQ. Losses at the gene ends were 5 bases for V and 1 base for J; bases not matched to a gene: 3.

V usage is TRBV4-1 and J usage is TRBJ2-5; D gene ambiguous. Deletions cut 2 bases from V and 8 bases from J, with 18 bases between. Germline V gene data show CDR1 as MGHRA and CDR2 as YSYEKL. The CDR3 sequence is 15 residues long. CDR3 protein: CASSQTLADGYTQYF. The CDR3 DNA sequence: TGCGCCAGCAGCCAAACCCTTGCGGACGGGTACACCCAGTACTTC.

The CDR3 DNA follows: TGTGCCAGCAGCTTACTCGGGGGAAACACCGGGGAGCTGTTTTTT. This gives the protein CASSLLGGNTGELFF. V gene TRBV11-3 combines with J gene TRBJ2-2, with a tentative D call TRBD2 (6 bases). Germline V gene sequence: CDR1 SGHNT, CDR2 YENEEA. This CDR3 region has 15 residues. Deletions cut 2 bases from V and 2 bases from J, with 9 bases between.

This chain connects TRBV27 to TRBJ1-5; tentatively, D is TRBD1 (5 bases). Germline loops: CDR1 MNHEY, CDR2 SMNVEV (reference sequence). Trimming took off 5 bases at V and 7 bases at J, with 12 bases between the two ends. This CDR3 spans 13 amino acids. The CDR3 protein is CASSPGVRQPQHF. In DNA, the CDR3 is TGTGCCAGCAGTCCGGGGGTTCGGCAGCCCCAGCATTTT.

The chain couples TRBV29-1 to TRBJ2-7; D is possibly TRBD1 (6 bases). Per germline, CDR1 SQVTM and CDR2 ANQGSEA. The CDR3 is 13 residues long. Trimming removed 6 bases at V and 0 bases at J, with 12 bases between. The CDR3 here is CSVSQTGSYEQYF. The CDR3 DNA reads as TGCAGCGTGTCCCAGACAGGCTCCTACGAGCAGTACTTC.

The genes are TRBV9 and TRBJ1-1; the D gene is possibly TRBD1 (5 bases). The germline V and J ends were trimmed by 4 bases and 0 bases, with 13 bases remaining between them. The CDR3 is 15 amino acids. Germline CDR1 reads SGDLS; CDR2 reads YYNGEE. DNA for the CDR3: TGTGCCAGCAGCCCCGCCGGGACGGTGAACACTGAAGCTTTCTTT. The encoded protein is CASSPAGTVNTEAFF.

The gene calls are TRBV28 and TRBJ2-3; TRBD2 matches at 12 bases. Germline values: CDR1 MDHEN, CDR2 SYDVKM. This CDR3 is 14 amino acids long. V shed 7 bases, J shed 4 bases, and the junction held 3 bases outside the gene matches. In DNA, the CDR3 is TGTGCCAGCATCGGACTAGCGGGATCAGATACGCAGTATTTT. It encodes CASIGLAGSDTQYF. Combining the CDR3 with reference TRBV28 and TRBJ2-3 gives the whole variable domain DVKVTQSSRYLVKRTGEKVFLECVQDMDHENMFWYRQDPGLGLRLIYFSYDVKMKEKGDIPEGYSVSREKKERFSLILESASTNQTSMYLCASIGLAGSDTQYFGPGTRLTVL.

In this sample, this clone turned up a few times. The CDR3 is CASSLDVNTEAFF. The CDR3 DNA reads as TGCGCCAGCAGCTTGGATGTGAACACTGAAGCTTTCTTT. The chain links TRBV5-1 to TRBJ1-1, with D unclear. V dropped 0 bases and J dropped 0 bases, with 3 bases sitting between them. Germline loops: CDR1 SGHRS, CDR2 YFSETQ. The CDR3 loop spans 13 amino acids.

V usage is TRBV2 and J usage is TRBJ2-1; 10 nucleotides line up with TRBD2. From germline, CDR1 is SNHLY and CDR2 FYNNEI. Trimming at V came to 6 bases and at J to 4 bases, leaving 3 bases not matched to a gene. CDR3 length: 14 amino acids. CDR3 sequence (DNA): TGTGCCAGCAGGAGACTAGCGGGTTACAATGAGCAGTTCTTC. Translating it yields CASRRLAGYNEQFF. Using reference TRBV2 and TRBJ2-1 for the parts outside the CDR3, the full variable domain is EPEVTQTPSHQVTQMGQEVILRCVPISNHLYFYWYRQILGQKVEFLVSFYNNEISEKSEIFDDQFSVERPDGSNFTLKIRSTKLEDSAMYFCASRRLAGYNEQFFGPGTRLTVL.

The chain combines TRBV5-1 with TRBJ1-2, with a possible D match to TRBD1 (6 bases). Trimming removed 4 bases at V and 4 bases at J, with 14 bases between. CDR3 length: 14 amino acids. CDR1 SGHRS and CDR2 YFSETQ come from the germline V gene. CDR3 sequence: CASSQGGPGYGYTF. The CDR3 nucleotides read TGCGCCAGCAGCCAAGGGGGGCCAGGCTATGGCTACACCTTC. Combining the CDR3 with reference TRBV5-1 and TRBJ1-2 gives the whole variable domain KAGVTQTPRYLIKTRGQQVTLSCSPISGHRSVSWYQQTPGQGLQFLFEYFSETQRNKGNFPGRFSGRQFSNSRSEMNVSTLELGDSALYLCASSQGGPGYGYTFGSGTRLTVV.

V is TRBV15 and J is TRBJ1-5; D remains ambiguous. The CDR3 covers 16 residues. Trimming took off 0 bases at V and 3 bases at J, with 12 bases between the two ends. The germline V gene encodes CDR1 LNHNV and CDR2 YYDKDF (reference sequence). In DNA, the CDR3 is TGTGCCACCAGCAGAGAGTTCGGAGGAAACAATCAGCCCCAGCATTTT. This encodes CATSREFGGNNQPQHF.

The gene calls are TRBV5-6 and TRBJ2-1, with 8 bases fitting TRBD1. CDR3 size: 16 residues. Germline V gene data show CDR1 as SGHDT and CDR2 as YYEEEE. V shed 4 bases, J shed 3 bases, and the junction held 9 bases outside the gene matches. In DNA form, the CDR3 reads TGTGCCAGCAGCACCCGGACAGGGATTTTCTACAATGAGCAGTTCTTC. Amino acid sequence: CASSTRTGIFYNEQFF.

DNA of the CDR3: TGTGCCAGCAGCCTTGGGGGGGGCGATGGCTACACCTTC. It codes for CASSLGGGDGYTF. The gene calls are TRBV5-4 and TRBJ1-2; tentatively, D is TRBD1 (6 bases). Germline lookup yields CDR1 SGHNT and CDR2 YYREEE (reference sequence). Trimming left V 4 bases short and J 6 bases short, with 13 bases between. This CDR3 region has 13 residues.

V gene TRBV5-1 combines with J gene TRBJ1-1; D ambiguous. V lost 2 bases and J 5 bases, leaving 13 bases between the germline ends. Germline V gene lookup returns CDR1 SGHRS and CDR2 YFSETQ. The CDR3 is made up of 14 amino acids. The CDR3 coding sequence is TGCGCCAGCAGCTTCTACGGGCCCAAAACTGAAGCTTTCTTT. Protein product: CASSFYGPKTEAFF.